This TCR gamma chain was profiled in a study of Vδ1+ human thymocytes. After alphabeta T cell depletion, CD3+ Vdelta1+ Vdelta2- thymocytes were sorted. In its sample, this clone was seen a few times. Its matching antigen is unknown. The sample contains more than one DNA sequence encoding this CDR3. This CDR3 has 14 residues. Germline V gene lookup returns CDR1 VENAVY and CDR2 YDSYNSRV. Unmatched junction bases numbered 0, after V lost 2 bases and J lost 0 bases. Findings and limits, study-wide: Bulk repertoire data may be misinterpreted because of unexpected Vdelta2 sequences. Thymic TRG and TRD repertoires appeared highly polyclonal, with Gaussian CDR3 length distributions. TRD repertoires were essentially private, unlike widely shared TRG clonotypes. Approximately 19% of thymic delta-chain sequences were Vdelta2, with few Vdelta3, unlike blood Vdelta1+ controls.

Sequences come from RNA converted to cDNA by reverse transcription. Multiplex PCR used pooled V-gene forward primers and a constant-region reverse primer to amplify CDR3s. TCRdb applied CATT to the multiplex PCR reads for clone calling. Of about 36,000 gamma-chain clones listed, around 21% were seen once; the top ten hold under 2%. This receptor was obtained from a girl less than two years old who had congenital heart surgery. The chain couples TRGV8 to TRGJP1. The sequencing sample was made of Vdelta1+ gamma-delta thymocytes from the thymus. Stated subset: FACS-sorted CD3+ TCRalphabeta- TCRVdelta1+ TCRVdelta2- thymocytes. DNA of the CDR3: TGTGCCACCTGGGATAATACCACTGGTTGGTTCAAGATATTT. Translated: CATWDNTTGWFKIF.